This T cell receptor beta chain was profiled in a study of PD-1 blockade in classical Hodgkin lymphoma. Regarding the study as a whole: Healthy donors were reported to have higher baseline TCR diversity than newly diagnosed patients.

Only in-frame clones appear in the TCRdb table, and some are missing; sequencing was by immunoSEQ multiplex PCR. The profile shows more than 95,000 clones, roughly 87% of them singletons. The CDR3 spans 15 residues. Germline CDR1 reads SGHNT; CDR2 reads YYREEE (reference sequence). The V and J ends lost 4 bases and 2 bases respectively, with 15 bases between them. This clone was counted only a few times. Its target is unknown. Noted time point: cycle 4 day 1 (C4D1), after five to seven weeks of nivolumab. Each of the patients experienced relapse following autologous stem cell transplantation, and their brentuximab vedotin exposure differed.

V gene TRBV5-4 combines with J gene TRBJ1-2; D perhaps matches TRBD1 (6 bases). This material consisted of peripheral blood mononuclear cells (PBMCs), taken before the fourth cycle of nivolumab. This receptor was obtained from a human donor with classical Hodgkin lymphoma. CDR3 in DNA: TGTGCCAGCAGCATTGGGACCCAGGGGAACTATGGCTACACCTTC. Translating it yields CASSIGTQGNYGYTF.